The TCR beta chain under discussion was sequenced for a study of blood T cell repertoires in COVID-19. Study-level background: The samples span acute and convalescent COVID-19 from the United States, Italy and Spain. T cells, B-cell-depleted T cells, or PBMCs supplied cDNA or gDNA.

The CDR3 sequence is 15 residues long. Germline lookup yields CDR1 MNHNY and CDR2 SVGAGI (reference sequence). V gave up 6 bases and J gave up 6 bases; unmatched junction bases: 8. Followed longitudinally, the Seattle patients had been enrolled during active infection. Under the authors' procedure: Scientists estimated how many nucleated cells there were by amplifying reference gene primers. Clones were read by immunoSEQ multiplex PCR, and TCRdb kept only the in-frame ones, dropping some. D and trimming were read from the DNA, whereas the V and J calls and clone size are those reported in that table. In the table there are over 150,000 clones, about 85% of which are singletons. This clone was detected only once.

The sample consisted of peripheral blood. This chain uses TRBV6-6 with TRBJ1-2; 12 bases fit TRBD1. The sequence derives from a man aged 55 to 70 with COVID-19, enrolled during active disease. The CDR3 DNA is TGTGCCAGCAGGGAAATGGGACAGGGGGCCAATGGCTACACCTTC. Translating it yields CASREMGQGANGYTF.